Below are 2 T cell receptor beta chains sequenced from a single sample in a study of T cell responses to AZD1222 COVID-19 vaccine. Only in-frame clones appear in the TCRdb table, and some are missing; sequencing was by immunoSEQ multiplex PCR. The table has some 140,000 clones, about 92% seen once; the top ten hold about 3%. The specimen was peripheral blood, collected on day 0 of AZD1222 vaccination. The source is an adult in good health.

CDR3 in amino acids: CASREDRVVGEQFF. The CDR3 coding sequence is TGTGCCAGCAGGGAGGACAGGGTTGTCGGTGAGCAGTTCTTC. The V and J genes are TRBV4-2 and TRBJ2-1, with 8 positions matching TRBD1. With 6 bases clipped from V and 9 bases from J, the junction kept 10 bases outside the gene matches. Germline lookup yields CDR1 LGHNA and CDR2 YNFKEQ. CDR3 length: 14 amino acids.

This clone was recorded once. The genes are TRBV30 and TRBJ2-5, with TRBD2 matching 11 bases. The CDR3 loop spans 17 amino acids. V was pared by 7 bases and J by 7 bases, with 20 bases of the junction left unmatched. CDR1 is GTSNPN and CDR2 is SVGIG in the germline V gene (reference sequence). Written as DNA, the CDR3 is TGTGCCTCCGCCCAGAGACTAGCGGGGTCCGAACGGGGGACCCAGTACTTC. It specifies CASAQRLAGSERGTQYF.